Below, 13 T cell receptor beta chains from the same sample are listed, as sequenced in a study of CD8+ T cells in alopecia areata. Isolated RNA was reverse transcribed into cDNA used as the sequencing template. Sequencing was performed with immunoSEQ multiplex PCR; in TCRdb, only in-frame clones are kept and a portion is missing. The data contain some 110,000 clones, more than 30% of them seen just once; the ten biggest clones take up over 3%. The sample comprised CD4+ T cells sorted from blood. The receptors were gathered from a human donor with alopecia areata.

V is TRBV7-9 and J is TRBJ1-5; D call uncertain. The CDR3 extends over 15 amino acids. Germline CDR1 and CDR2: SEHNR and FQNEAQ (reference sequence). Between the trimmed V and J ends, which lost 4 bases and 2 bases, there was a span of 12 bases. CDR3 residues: CASSYLGEGNQPQHF. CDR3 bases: TGTGCCAGCAGCTACTTGGGTGAGGGCAATCAGCCCCAGCATTTT.

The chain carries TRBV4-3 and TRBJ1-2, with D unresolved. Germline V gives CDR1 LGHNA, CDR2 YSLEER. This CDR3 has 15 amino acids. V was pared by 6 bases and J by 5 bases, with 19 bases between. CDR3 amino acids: CASSPDFDGEYGYTF. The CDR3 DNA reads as TGCGCCAGCAGTCCAGATTTTGATGGTGAATATGGCTACACCTTC.

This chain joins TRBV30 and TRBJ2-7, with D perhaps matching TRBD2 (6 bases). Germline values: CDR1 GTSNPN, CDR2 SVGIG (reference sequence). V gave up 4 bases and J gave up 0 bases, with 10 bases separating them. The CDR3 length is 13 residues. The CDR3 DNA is TGTGCCTGGAACCGGGACTCCTCCTACGAGCAGTACTTC. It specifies CAWNRDSSYEQYF.

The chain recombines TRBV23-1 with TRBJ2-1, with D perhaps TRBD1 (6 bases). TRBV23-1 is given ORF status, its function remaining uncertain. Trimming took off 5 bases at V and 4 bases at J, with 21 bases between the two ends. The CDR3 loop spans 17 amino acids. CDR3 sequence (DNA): TGCGCCAGCAGTTCTCAACCTCAGGGGAACAATTACAATGAGCAGTTCTTC. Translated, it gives CASSSQPQGNNYNEQFF.

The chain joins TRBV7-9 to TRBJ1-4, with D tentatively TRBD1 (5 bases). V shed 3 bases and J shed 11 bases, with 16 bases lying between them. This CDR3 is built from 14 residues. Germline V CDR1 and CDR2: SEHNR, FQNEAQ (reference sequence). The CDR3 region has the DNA TGTGCCAGCAGCTTCCCCGGGGGAGAGTGGAAACTGTTTTTT. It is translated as CASSFPGGEWKLFF.

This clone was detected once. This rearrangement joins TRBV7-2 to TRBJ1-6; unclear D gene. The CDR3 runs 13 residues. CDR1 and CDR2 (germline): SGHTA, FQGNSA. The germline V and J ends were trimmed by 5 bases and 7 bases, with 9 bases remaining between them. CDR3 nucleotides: TGTGCCAGCAGCCCCAACAGAAATTCACCCCTCCACTTT. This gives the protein CASSPNRNSPLHF.

CDR3 region: CASSPPEDSYGYTF. Here the CDR3 DNA reads TGCGCCAGCAGCCCCCCCGAGGATAGCTATGGCTACACCTTC. The J gene is TRBJ1-2, the V gene TRBV4-3; no firm D call. V lost 4 bases and J 4 bases, leaving 13 bases between the germline ends. Germline loops: CDR1 LGHNA, CDR2 YSLEER. The CDR3 consists of 14 residues.

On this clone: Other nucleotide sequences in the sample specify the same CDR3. The CDR3 nucleotides are TGTGCCTGGAGTGTCGGGGGTCCCTCCTACGAGCAGTACTTC. As protein: CAWSVGGPSYEQYF. This chain connects TRBV30 to TRBJ2-7, with D tentatively TRBD2 (6 bases). The CDR3 is made up of 14 amino acids. V was trimmed by 0 bases and J by 0 bases, leaving 9 bases between them. CDR1 and CDR2 from the germline V gene are GTSNPN and SVGIG (reference sequence).

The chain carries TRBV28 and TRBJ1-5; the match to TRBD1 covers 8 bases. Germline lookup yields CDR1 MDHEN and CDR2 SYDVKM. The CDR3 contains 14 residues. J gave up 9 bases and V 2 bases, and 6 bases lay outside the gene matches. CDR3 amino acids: CASSLPGGLGPQHF. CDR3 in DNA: TGTGCCAGCAGTTTACCAGGGGGCTTGGGGCCCCAGCATTTT.

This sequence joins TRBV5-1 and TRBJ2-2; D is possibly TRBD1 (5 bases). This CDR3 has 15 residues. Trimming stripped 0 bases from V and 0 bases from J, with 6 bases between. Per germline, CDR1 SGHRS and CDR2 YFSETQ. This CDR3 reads CASSLDRTNTGELFF. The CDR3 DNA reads TGCGCCAGCAGCTTGGACAGGACGAACACCGGGGAGCTGTTTTTT.

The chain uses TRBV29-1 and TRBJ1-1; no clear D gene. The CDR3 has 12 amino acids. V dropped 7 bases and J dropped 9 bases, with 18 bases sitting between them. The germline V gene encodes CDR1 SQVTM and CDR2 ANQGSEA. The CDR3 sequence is CSAEGSTEQAFF. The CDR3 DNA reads TGCAGCGCCGAAGGAAGCACAGAACAAGCTTTCTTT. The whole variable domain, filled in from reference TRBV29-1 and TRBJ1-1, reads SAVISQKPSRDICQRGTSLTIQCQVDSQVTMMFWYRQQPGQSLTLIATANQGSEATYESGFVIDKFPISRPNLTFSTLTVSNMSPEDSSIYLCSAEGSTEQAFFGQGTRLTVV.

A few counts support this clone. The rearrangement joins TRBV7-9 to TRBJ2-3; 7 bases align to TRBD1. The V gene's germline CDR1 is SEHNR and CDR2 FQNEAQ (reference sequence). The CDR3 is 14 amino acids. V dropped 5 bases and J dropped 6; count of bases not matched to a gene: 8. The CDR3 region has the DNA TGTGCCAGCAGCCGCTCAGGGGGAGCGGATACGCAGTATTTT. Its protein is CASSRSGGADTQYF.

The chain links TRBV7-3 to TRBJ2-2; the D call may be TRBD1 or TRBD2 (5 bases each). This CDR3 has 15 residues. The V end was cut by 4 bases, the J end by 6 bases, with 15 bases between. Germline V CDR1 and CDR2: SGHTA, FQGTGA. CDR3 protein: CASSSSGTASGELFF. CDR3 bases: TGTGCCAGCAGCTCCTCCGGGACCGCGTCCGGGGAGCTGTTTTTT. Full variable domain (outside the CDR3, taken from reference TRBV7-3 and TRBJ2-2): GAGVSQTPSNKVTEKGKYVELRCDPISGHTALYWYRQSLGQGPEFLIYFQGTGAADDSGLPNDRFFAVRPEGSVSTLKIQRTERGDSAVYLCASSSSGTASGELFFGEGSRLTVL.